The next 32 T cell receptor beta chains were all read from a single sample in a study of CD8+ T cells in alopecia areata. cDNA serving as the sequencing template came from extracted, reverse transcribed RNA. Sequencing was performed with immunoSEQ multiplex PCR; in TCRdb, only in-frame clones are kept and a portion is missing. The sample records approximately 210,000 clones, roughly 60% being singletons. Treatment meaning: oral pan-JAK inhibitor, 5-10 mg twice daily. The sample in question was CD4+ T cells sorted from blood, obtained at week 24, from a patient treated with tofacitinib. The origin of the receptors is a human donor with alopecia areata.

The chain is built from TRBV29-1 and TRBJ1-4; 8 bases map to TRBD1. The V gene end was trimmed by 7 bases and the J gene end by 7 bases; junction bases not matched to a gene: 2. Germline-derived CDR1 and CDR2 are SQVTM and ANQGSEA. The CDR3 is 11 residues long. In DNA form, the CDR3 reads TGCAGCGCCGGACAGGGTGAAAAACTGTTTTTT. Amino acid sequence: CSAGQGEKLFF.

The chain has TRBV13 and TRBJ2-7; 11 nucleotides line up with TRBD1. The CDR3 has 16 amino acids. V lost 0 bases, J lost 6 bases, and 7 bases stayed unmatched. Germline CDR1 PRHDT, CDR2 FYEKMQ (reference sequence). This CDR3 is CASSLGGTGGRSEQYF. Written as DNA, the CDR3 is TGTGCCAGCAGCTTAGGTGGGACAGGGGGTAGATCCGAGCAGTACTTC. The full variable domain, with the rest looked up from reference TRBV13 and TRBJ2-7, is AAGVIQSPRHLIKEKRETATLKCYPIPRHDTVYWYQQGPGQDPQFLISFYEKMQSDKGSIPDRFSAQQFSDYHSELNMSSLELGDSALYFCASSLGGTGGRSEQYFGPGTRLTVT.

The CDR3 protein is CASSQDSVGSQKGDTQYF. CDR3 nucleotide sequence: TGCGCCAGCAGCCAAGATAGCGTAGGCTCTCAAAAGGGAGATACGCAGTATTTT. This chain links TRBV4-3 with TRBJ2-3, with D maybe TRBD2 (5 bases). Trimming pared 0 bases from V and 5 bases from J, leaving 21 bases between. CDR3 length: 18 amino acids. Germline V gene sequence: CDR1 LGHNA, CDR2 YSLEER.

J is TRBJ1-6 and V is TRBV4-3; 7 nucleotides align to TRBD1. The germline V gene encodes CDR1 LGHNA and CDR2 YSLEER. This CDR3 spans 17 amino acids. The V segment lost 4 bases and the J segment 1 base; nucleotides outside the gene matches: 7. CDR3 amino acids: CASSPTGLGSYNSPLHF. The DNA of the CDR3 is TGCGCCAGCAGCCCGACAGGGTTAGGATCCTATAATTCACCCCTCCACTTT.

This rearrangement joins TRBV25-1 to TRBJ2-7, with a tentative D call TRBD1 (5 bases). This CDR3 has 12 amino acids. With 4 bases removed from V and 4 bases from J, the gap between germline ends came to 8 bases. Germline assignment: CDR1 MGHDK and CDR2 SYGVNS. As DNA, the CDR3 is TGTGCCAGCAGTGCGAAGGGGTACGAGCAGTACTTC. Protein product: CASSAKGYEQYF.

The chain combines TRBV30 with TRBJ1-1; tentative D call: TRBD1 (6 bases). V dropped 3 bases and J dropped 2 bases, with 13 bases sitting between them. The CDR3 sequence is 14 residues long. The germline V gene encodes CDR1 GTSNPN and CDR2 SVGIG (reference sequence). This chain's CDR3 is CAWRTPGQNTEAFF. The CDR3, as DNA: TGTGCCTGGAGAACCCCGGGACAAAACACTGAAGCTTTCTTT. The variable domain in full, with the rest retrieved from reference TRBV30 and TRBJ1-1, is SQTIHQWPATLVQPVGSPLSLECTVEGTSNPNLYWYRQAAGRGLQLLFYSVGIGQISSEVPQNLSASRPQDRQFILSSKKLLLSDSGFYLCAWRTPGQNTEAFFGQGTRLTVV.

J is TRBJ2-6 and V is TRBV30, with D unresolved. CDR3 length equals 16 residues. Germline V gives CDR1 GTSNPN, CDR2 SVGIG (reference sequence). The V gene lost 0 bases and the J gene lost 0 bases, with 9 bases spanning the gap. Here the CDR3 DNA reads TGTGCCTGGAGTGTACAAACCGGCTCTGGGGCCAACGTCCTGACTTTC. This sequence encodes CAWSVQTGSGANVLTF.

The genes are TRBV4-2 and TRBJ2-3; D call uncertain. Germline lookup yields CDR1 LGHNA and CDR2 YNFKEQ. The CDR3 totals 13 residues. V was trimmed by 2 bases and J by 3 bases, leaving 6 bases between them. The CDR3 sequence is CASSQSLTDTQYF. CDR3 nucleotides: TGTGCCAGCAGCCAAAGTTTAACAGATACGCAGTATTTT.

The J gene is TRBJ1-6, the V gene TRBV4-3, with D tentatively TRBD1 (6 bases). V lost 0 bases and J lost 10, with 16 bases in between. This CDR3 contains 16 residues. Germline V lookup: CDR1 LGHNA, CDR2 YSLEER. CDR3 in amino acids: CASSQETGISSSPLHF. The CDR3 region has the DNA TGCGCCAGCAGCCAAGAAACAGGGATCTCGTCCTCACCCCTCCACTTT.

Written as DNA, the CDR3 is TGTGCCATCAGTGAGTCGTTGCGTACCGGGGAGCTGTTTTTT. Its translation is CAISESLRTGELFF. The chain carries TRBV10-3 and TRBJ2-2, with D uncertain. The ends were cut back, 0 bases at V and 5 bases at J, with 7 bases in the middle. Germline V CDR1 and CDR2: ENHRY, SYGVKD. The CDR3 loop spans 14 amino acids.

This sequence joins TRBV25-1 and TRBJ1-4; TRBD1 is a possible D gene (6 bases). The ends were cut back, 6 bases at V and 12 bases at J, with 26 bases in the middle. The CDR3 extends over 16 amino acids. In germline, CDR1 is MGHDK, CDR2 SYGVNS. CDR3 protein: CASSGVGAAVLGELFF. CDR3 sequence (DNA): TGTGCCAGCAGCGGGGTGGGGGCCGCGGTCCTCGGGGAACTGTTTTTT.

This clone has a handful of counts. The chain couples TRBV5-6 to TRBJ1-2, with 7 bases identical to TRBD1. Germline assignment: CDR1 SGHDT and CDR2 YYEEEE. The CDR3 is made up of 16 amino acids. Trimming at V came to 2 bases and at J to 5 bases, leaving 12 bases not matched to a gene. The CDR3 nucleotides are TGTGCCAGCAGCTTAGGGGGCGCGGTCAGGTTGTATGGCTACACCTTC. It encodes CASSLGGAVRLYGYTF.

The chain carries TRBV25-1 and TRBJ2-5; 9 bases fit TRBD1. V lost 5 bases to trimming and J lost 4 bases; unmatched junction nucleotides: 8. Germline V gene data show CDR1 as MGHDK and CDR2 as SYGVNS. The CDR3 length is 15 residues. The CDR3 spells CASSPPGTGSETQYF. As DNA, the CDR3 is TGTGCCAGCAGTCCCCCCGGGACAGGGTCAGAGACCCAGTACTTC.

The chain's CDR3 is CSVGPRQYNEQFF. CDR3 bases: TGCAGCGTAGGCCCTCGGCAGTACAATGAGCAGTTCTTC. This chain uses TRBV29-1 with TRBJ2-1; unclear D gene. Deletions cut 6 bases from V and 4 bases from J, with 13 bases between. Germline V gives CDR1 SQVTM, CDR2 ANQGSEA. The CDR3 is made up of 13 amino acids.

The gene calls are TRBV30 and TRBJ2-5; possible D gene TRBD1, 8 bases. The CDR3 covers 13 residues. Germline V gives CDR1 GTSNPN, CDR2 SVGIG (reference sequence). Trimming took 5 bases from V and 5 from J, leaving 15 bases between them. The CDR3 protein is CAWGQGGRETQYF. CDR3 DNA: TGTGCCTGGGGACAGGGAGGGCGGGAGACCCAGTACTTC.

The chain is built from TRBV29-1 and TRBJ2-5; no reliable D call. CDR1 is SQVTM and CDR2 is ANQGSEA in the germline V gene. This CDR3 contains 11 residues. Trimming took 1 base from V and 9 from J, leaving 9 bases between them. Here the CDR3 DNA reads TGCAGCGTTGAAGTGTCAGTTTCCCAGTACTTC. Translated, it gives CSVEVSVSQYF.

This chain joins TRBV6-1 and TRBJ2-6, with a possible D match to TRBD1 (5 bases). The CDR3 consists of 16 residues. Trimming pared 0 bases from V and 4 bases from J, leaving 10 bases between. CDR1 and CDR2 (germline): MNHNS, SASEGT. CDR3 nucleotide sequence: TGTGCCAGCAGTGAAGCTGGGGCTTCGGGGGCCAACGTCCTGACTTTC. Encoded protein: CASSEAGASGANVLTF.

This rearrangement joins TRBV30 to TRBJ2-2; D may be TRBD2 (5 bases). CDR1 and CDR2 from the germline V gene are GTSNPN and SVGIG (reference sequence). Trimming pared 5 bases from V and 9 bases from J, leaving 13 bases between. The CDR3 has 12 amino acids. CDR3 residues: CAWAPGGRELFF. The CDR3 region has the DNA TGTGCCTGGGCCCCCGGAGGACGGGAGCTGTTTTTT.

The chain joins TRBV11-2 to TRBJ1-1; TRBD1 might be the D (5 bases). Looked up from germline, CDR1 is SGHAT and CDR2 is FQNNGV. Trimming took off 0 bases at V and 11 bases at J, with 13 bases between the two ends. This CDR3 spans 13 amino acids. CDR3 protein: CASSLERGQFAFF. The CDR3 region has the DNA TGTGCCAGCAGCTTAGAGAGGGGCCAGTTTGCTTTCTTT. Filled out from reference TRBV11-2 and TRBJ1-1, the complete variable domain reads EAGVAQSPRYKIIEKRQSVAFWCNPISGHATLYWYQQILGQGPKLLIQFQNNGVVDDSQLPKDRFSAERLKGVDSTLKIQPAKLEDSAVYLCASSLERGQFAFFGQGTRLTVV.

The CDR3 loop reads CASSGRTGGLNVLTF. CDR3 nucleotides: TGTGCCAGCAGCGGGCGGACAGGGGGTCTCAACGTCCTGACTTTC. The chain recombines TRBV7-2 with TRBJ2-6; 10 positions agree with TRBD1. CDR1 and CDR2 (germline): SGHTA, FQGNSA. The CDR3 totals 15 residues. V dropped 5 bases and J dropped 9; count of bases not matched to a gene: 7.

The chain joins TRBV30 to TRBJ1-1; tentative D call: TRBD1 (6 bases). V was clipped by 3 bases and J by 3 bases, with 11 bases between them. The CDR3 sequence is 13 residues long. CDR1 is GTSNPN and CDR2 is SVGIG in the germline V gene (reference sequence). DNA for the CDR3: TGTGCCTGGAGCCGCAGGGGCGACACTGAAGCTTTCTTT. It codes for CAWSRRGDTEAFF.

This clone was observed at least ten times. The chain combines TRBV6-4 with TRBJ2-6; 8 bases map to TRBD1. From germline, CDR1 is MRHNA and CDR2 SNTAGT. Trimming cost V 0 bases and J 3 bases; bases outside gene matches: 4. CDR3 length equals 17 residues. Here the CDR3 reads CASSDSAGGGGANVLTF. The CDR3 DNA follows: TGTGCCAGCAGTGACTCGGCAGGGGGCGGTGGGGCCAACGTCCTGACTTTC.

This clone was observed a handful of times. The CDR3 sequence: CASLRGGTNTGELFF. In nucleotides, the CDR3 is TGTGCCAGTCTCCGGGGGGGTACGAACACCGGGGAGCTGTTTTTT. The chain carries TRBV10-3 and TRBJ2-2, with 8 bases aligning to TRBD2. The CDR3 runs 15 residues. Germline CDR1 ENHRY, CDR2 SYGVKD. Trimming at V came to 10 bases and at J to 0 bases, leaving 7 bases not matched to a gene.

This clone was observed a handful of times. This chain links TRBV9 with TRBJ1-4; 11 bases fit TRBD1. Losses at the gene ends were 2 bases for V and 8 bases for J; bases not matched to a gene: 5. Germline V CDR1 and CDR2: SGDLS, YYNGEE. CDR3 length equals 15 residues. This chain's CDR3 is CASSVGQGAQEKLFF. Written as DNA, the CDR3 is TGTGCCAGCAGCGTTGGACAGGGGGCACAGGAAAAACTGTTTTTT.

This chain's CDR3 is CASFRNRQETQYF. The CDR3 nucleotides are TGTGCCAGCTTTAGGAACCGGCAGGAGACCCAGTACTTC. The chain joins TRBV6-5 to TRBJ2-5, with D hard to call. Deletions cut 8 bases from V and 5 bases from J, with 15 bases between. The length of the CDR3 is 13 residues. Germline V gives CDR1 MNHEY, CDR2 SVGAGI.

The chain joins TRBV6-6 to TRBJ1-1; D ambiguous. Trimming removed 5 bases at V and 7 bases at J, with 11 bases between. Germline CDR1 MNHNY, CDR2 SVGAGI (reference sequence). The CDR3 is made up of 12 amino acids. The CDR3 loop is CASSRRRDEAFF. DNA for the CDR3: TGTGCCAGCAGTCGACGACGGGATGAAGCTTTCTTT.

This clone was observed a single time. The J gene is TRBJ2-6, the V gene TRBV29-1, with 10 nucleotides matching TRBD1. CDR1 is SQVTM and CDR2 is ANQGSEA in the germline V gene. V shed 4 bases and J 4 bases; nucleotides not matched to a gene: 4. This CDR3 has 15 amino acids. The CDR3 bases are TGCAGCGTTGGGGACAGGGGATCAGGGGCCAACGTCCTGACTTTC. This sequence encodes CSVGDRGSGANVLTF.

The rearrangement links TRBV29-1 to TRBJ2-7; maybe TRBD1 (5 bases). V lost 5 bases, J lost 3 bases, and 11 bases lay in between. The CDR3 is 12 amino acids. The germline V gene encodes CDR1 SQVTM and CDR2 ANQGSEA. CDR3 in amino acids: CSVSTDRYEQYF. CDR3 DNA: TGCAGCGTTTCGACAGATCGCTACGAGCAGTACTTC.

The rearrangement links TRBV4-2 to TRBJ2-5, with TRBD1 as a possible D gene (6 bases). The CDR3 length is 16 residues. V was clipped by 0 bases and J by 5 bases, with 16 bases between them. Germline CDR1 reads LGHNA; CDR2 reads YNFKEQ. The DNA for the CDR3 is TGTGCCAGCAGCCAAGAAGGGACCCGAAGGGGGGAGACCCAGTACTTC. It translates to CASSQEGTRRGETQYF.

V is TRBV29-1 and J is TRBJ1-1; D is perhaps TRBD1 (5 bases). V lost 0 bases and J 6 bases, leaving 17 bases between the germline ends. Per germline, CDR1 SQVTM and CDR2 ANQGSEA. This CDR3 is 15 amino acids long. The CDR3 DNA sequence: TGCAGCGTTGAAGATCTTGGGGCGATGGTCCCTGAAGCTTTCTTT. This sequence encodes CSVEDLGAMVPEAFF.

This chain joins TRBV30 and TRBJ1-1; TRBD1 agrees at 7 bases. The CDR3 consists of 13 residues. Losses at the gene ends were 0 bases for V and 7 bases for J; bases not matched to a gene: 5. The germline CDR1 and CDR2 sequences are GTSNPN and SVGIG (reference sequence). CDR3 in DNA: TGTGCCTGGAGTGTAGGACAGGATGGTGAAGCTTTCTTT. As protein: CAWSVGQDGEAFF.

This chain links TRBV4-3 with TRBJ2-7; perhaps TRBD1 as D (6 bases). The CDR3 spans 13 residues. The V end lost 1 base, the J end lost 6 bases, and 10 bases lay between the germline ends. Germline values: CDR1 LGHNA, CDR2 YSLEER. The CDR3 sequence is CASSQGVGGEQYF. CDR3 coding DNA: TGCGCCAGCAGCCAAGGGGTAGGGGGCGAGCAGTACTTC.